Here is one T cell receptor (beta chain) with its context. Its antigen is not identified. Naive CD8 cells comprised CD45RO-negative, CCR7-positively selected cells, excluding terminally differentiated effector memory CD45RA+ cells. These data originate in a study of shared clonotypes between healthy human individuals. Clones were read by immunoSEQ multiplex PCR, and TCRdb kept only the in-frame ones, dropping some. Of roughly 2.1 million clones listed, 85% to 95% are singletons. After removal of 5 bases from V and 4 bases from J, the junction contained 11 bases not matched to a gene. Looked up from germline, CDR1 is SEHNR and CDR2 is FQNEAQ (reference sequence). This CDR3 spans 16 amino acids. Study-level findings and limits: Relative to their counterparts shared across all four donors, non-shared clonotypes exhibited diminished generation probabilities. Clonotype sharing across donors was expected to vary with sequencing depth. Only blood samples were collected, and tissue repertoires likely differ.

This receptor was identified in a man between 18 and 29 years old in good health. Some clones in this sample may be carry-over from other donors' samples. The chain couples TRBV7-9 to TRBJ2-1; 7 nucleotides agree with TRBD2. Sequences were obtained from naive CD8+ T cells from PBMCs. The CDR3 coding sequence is TGTGCCAGCAGCCCTCCCGCGGGAGTGGGGTACAATGAGCAGTTCTTC. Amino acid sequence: CASSPPAGVGYNEQFF.